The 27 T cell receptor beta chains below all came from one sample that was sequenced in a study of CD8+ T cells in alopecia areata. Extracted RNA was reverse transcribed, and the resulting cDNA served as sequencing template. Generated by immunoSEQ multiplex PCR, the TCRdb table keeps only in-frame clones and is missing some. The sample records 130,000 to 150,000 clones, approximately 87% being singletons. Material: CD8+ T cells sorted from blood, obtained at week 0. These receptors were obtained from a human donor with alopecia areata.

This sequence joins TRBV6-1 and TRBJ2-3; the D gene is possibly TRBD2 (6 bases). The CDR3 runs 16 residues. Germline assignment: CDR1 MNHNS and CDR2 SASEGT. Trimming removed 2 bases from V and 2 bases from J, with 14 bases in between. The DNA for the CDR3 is TGTGCCAGCAGTGAATTCCGGGACTGGGACACAGATACGCAGTATTTT. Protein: CASSEFRDWDTDTQYF.

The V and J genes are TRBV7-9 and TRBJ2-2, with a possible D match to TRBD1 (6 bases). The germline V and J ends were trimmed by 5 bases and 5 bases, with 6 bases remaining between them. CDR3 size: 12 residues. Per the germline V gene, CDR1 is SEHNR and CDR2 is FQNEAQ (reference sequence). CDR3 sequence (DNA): TGTGCCAGCAGCCAGGGGACCGGGGAGCTGTTTTTT. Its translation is CASSQGTGELFF.

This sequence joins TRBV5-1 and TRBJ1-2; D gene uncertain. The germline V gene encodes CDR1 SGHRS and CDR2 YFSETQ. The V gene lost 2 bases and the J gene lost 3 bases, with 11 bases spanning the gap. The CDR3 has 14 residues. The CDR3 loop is CASSLKDPDYGYTF. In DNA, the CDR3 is TGCGCCAGCAGCTTAAAGGACCCGGACTATGGCTACACCTTC. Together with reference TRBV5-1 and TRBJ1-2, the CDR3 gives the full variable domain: KAGVTQTPRYLIKTRGQQVTLSCSPISGHRSVSWYQQTPGQGLQFLFEYFSETQRNKGNFPGRFSGRQFSNSRSEMNVSTLELGDSALYLCASSLKDPDYGYTFGSGTRLTVV.

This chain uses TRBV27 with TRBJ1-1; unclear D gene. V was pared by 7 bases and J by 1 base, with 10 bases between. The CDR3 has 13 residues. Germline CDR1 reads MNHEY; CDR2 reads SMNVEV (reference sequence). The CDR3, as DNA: TGTGCCAGCACCCCGAGGGAGAACACTGAAGCTTTCTTT. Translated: CASTPRENTEAFF.

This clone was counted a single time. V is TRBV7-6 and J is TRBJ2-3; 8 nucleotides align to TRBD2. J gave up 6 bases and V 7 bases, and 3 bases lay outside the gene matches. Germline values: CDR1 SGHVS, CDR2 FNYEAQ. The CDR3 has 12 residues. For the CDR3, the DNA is TGTGCCAGCACCCCGGGAGGGGATACGCAGTATTTT. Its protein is CASTPGGDTQYF.

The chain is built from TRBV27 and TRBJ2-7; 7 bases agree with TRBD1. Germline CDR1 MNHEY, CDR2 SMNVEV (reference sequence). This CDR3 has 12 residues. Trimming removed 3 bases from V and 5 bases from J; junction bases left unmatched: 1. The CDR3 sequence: CASSFTGDEQYF. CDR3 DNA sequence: TGTGCCAGCAGTTTTACAGGGGACGAGCAGTACTTC.

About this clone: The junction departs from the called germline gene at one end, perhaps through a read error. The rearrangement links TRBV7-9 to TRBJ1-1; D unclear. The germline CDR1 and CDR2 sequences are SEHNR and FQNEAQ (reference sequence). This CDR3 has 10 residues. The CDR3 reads CASSLREAIF. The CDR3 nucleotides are TGTGCCAGCAGCTTACGGGAGGCGATCTTT.

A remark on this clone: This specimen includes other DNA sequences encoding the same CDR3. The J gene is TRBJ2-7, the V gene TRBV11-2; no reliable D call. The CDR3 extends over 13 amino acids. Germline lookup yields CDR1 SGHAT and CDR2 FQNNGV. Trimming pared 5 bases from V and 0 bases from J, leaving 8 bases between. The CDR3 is CASSPGISYEQYF. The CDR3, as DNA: TGTGCCAGCAGCCCCGGCATCTCCTACGAGCAGTACTTC.

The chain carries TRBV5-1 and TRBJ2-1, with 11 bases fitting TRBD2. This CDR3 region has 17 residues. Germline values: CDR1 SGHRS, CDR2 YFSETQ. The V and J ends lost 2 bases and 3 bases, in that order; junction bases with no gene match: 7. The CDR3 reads CASSLGTSGSNYNEQFF. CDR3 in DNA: TGCGCCAGCAGCTTAGGAACTAGCGGGAGTAACTACAATGAGCAGTTCTTC.

The CDR3 loop reads CASSHPGRDQETQYF. DNA of the CDR3: TGTGCCAGCAGCCACCCGGGACGGGACCAAGAGACCCAGTACTTC. The chain couples TRBV7-9 to TRBJ2-5, with D tentatively TRBD1 or TRBD2 (5 bases each). The ends were cut back, 5 bases at V and 0 bases at J, with 13 bases in the middle. CDR3 length: 15 residues. Looked up from germline, CDR1 is SEHNR and CDR2 is FQNEAQ (reference sequence).

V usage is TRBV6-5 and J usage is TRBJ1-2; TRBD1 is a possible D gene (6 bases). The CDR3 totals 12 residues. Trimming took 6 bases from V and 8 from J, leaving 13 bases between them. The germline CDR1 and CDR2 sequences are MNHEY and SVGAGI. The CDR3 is CASRYTGKGYTF. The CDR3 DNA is TGTGCCAGCAGGTACACAGGGAAAGGCTACACCTTC.

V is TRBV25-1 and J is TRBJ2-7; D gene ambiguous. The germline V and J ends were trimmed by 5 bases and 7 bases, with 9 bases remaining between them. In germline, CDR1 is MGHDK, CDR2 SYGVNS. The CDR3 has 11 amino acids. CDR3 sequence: CASSSILEQYF. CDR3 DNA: TGTGCCAGCAGTAGTATCCTGGAGCAGTACTTC.

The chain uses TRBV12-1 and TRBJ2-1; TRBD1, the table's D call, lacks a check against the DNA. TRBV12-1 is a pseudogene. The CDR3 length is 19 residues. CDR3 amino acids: CASSHPSWARRGHYNEQFF. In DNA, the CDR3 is TGTGCCAGCAGCCACCCGAGTTGGGCAAGGAGGGGGCACTACAATGAGCAGTTCTTC.

The CDR3 region is CATSRDSGDYDTGELFF. The CDR3 DNA reads TGTGCCACCAGCAGAGATTCAGGGGACTATGACACCGGGGAGCTGTTTTTT. This chain connects TRBV15 to TRBJ2-2; D perhaps matches TRBD2 (7 bases). Trimming left V 0 bases short and J 3 bases short, with 14 bases between. The CDR3 has 17 residues. The germline CDR1 and CDR2 sequences are LNHNV and YYDKDF (reference sequence).

In nucleotides, the CDR3 is TGTGCCTGGAGGTCCGGACAGGCTAGAGCATACCCTGGAAACACCATATATTTT. It yields the protein CAWRSGQARAYPGNTIYF. The rearrangement uses TRBV30 and TRBJ1-3; TRBD1 agrees at 7 bases. The CDR3 is made up of 18 amino acids. The J segment lost 2 bases and the V segment lost 3 bases, leaving 16 bases of the junction unmatched. Germline CDR1 reads GTSNPN; CDR2 reads SVGIG (reference sequence).

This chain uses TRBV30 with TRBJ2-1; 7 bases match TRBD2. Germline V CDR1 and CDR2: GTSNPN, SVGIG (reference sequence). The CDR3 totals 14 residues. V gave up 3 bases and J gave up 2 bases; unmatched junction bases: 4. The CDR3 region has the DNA TGTGCCTGGAGCGTGGGAGGGCCCTACAATGAGCAGTTCTTC. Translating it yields CAWSVGGPYNEQFF.

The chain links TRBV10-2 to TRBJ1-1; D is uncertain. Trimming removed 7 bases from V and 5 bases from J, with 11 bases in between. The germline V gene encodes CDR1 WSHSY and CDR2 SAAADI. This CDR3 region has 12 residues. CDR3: CASKDLGTEAFF. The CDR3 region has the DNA TGCGCCAGCAAGGACCTGGGGACTGAAGCTTTCTTT.

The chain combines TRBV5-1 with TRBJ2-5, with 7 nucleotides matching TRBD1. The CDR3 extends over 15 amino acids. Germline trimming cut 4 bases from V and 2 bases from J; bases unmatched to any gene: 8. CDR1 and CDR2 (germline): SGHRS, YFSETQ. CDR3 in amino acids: CASSPGQADQETQYF. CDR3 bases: TGCGCCAGCAGCCCCGGACAGGCGGATCAAGAGACCCAGTACTTC.

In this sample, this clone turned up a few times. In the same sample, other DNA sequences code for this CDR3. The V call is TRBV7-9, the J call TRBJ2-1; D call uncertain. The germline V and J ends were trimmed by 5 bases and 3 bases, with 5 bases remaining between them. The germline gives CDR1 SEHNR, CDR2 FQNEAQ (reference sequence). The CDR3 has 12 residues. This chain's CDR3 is CASSLGYNEQFF. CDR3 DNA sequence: TGTGCCAGCAGCCTCGGCTACAATGAGCAGTTCTTC. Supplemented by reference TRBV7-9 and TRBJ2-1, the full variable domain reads DTGVSQNPRHKITKRGQNVTFRCDPISEHNRLYWYRQTLGQGPEFLTYFQNEAQLEKSRLLSDRFSAERPKGSFSTLEIQRTEQGDSAMYLCASSLGYNEQFFGPGTRLTVL.

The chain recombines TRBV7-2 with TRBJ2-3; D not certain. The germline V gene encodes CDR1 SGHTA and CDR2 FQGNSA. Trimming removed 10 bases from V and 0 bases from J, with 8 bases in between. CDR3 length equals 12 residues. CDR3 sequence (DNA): TGTGCCAACGAGGCGAGCACAGATACGCAGTATTTT. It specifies CANEASTDTQYF.

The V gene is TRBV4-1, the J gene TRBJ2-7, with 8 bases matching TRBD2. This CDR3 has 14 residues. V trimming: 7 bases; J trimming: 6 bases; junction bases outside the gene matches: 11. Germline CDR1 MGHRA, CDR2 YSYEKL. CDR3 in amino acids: CASNSAGGSGEQYF. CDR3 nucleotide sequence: TGCGCCAGCAACAGCGCGGGAGGATCTGGCGAGCAGTACTTC.

Here the CDR3 DNA reads TGTGCCAGCACTGGACAGGGGGCCGCCTACGAGCAGTACTTC. Translation: CASTGQGAAYEQYF. The chain uses TRBV27 and TRBJ2-7; 11 nucleotides line up with TRBD1. The CDR3 loop spans 14 amino acids. Unmatched junction bases numbered 4, after V lost 7 bases and J lost 2 bases. From germline, CDR1 is MNHEY and CDR2 SMNVEV (reference sequence).

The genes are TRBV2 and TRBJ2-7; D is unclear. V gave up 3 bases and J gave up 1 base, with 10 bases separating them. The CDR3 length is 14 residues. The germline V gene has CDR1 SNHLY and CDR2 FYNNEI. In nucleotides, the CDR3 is TGTGCCAGCAGTGACGAGCGCCGATCCTACGAGCAGTACTTC. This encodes CASSDERRSYEQYF.

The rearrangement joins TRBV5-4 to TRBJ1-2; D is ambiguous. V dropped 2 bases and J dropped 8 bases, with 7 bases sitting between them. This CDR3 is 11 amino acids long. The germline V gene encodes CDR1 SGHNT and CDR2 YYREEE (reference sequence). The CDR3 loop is CASSFGSGYTF. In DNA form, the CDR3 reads TGTGCCAGCAGCTTTGGAAGCGGCTACACCTTC.

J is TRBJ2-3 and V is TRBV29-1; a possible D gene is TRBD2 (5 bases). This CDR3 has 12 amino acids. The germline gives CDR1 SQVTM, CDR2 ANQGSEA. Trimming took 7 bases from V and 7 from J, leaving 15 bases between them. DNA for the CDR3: TGCAGCGCCCCGGAGGAGAGGAATACGCAGTATTTT. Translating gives CSAPEERNTQYF.

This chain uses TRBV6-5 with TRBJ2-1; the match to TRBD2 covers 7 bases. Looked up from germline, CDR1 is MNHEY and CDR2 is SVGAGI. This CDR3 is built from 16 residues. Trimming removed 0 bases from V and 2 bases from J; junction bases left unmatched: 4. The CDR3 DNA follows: TGTGCCAGCAGTTACTCGAAGGGGAGGGCCTACAATGAGCAGTTCTTC. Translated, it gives CASSYSKGRAYNEQFF.

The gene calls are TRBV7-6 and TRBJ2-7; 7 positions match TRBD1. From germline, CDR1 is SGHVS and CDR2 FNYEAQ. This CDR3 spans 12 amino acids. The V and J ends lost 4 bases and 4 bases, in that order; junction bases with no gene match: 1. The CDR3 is CASSSTGYEQYF. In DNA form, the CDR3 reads TGTGCCAGCAGCTCGACAGGGTACGAGCAGTACTTC.